There are many counts of the clone carrying this TCR beta chain. Its matching antigen is unknown. The source of the sample is a study of early T cells in non-severe SARS-CoV-2 infection. As for the study in general: Chains stayed unpaired after sequencing of bulk RNA from unsorted whole blood.

The germline gives CDR1 ENHRY, CDR2 SYGVKD. The CDR3 has 16 residues. The ends lost 6 bases at V and 5 bases at J; junction bases unmatched: 12. Individually, cDNA molecules had unique molecular identifiers attached to them. TCRdb reprocessed the 5' RACE reads with MiXCR, giving one entry per CDR3 protein. The table shows some 30,000 distinct CDR3 sequences, with about 3.8% occurring only once. Study-wide points: The matching step, a VDJdb search, favored anti-spike CD8 responses and missed private and CD4 specificities.

The sequenced material came from whole blood. The origin of this receptor is an adult who was a healthcare worker with PCR-confirmed SARS-CoV-2 infection or an uninfected control (not recorded which). The V gene is TRBV10-3, the J gene TRBJ2-3; 9 bases match TRBD2. Written as DNA, the CDR3 is TGTGCCATCAGCGCAGGGCTAGCGGGACGAGGAGATACGCAGTATTTT. Translation: CAISAGLAGRGDTQYF.